Included here is one TCR beta chain sequence, with context. Unique molecular identifiers were incorporated into the prepared TCRbeta library. One entry per CDR3 protein results from TCRdb running MiXCR on the PCR reads. The sample contains 450,000 to 600,000 distinct CDR3 sequences, 10% to 13% of which appear only once. This sample was taken from a study of T-cell reconstitution after alpha-beta-depleted transplantation in children. CDR1 and CDR2 (germline): SGHRS, YFSETQ. V was clipped by 4 bases and J by 8 bases, with 9 bases between them. The CDR3 sequence is 11 residues long. The sequencing here drew on PBMCs, taken before TCRalphabeta/CD19-depleted stem cell transplant. The chain has TRBV5-1 and TRBJ1-2, with D unresolved. The sequence derives from a child aged 2 to 10 with inherited bone marrow failure, due to receive a stem cell transplant. CDR3 sequence reads: CASSVGGGYTF. Written as DNA, the CDR3 is TGCGCCAGCAGCGTGGGTGGGGGCTACACCTTC.